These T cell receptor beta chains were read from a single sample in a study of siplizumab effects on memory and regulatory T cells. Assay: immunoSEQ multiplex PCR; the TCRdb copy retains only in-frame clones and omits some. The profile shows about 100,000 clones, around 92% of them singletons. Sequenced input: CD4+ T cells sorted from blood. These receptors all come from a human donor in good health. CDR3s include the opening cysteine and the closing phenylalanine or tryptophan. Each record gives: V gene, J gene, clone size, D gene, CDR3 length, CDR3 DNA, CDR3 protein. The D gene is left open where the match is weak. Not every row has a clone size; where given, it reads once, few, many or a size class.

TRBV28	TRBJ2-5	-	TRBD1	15	TGTGCCAGCAGTCATCTGGGACAGACACAAGAGACCCAGTACTTC	CASSHLGQTQETQYF
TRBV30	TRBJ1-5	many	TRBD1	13	TGTGCTTCAGACAGGGGCATGGGACAGCCCCAGCATTTT	CASDRGMGQPQHF
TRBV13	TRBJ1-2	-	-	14	TGTGCCAGCAGCTTTCGGGGGCTTGGCTATGGCTACACCTTC	CASSFRGLGYGYTF
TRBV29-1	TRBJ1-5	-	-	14	TGCAGCGTCTCAACCGGGACGAGCAATCAGCCCCAGCATTTT	CSVSTGTSNQPQHF
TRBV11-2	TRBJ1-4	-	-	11	TGTGCCAGCAGCTTAGGGGATTTAATGTTTTTT	CASSLGDLMFF
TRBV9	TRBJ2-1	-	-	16	TGTGCCAGCAGCCAGGGTTGGGGGTTGACCTACAATGAGCAGTTCTTC	CASSQGWGLTYNEQFF
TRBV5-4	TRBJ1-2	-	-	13	TGTGCCAGCAGCCCCGGGACCAACTATGGCTACACCTTC	CASSPGTNYGYTF
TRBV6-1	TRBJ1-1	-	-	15	TGTGCCAGCAGTCCCCATTGGGAGGGGGGGGCTGAAGCTTTCTTT	CASSPHWEGGAEAFF
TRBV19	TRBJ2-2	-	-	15	TGTGCCAGTAGTATTATCAGGGCGGATACCGGGGAGCTGTTTTTT	CASSIIRADTGELFF
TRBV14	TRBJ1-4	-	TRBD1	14	TGTGCCAGCAGCCAAGAGTGGGACAGAGAAAAACTGTTTTTT	CASSQEWDREKLFF
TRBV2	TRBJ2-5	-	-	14	TGTGCCAGCAGTAGGGGAGCGGTCCAAGAGACCCAGTACTTC	CASSRGAVQETQYF
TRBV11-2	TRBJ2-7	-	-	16	TGTGCCAGCAGCTTAGATGGGGGCTCGAATACCTACGAGCAGTACTTC	CASSLDGGSNTYEQYF
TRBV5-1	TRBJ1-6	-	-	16	TGCGCCAGCAGCCCCCGAACGGGGGGCGCGCAATCACCCCTCCACTTT	CASSPRTGGAQSPLHF
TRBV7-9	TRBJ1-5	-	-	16	TGTGCCAGCAGCTCAAGGGTGGGGAGGTCGGATCAGCCCCAGCATTTT	CASSSRVGRSDQPQHF
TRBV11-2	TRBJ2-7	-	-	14	TGTGCCAGCAGCTTAAGTCGCACTTCCTACGAGCAGTACTTC	CASSLSRTSYEQYF
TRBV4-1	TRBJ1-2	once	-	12	TGCGCCAGCAGCCAACTTCATAATGGCTACACCTTC	CASSQLHNGYTF
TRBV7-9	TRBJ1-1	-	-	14	TGTGCCAGCAGCTCCCTAAGGGATAACACTGAAGCTTTCTTT	CASSSLRDNTEAFF
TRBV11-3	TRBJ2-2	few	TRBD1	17	TGTGCCAGCAGCTTAGAGGGGGATCAGGGGGACACCGGGGAGCTGTTTTTT	CASSLEGDQGDTGELFF
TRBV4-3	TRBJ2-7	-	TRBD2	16	TGCGCCAGCAGCCAAGGAACCGGGACTATCCCTTACGAGCAGTACTTC	CASSQGTGTIPYEQYF
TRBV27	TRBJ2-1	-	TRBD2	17	TGTGCCAGCAGTTCAAGACTAGCGGGGCCCACTTTTCGCGAGCAGTTCTTC	CASSSRLAGPTFREQFF
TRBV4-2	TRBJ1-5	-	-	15	TGTGCCAGCAGCCAAGATAAGGGTATTAATCAGCCCCAGCATTTT	CASSQDKGINQPQHF
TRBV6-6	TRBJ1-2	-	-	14	TGTGCCAGCAGTTACTCGGGTGAAGTCTATGGCTACACCTTC	CASSYSGEVYGYTF
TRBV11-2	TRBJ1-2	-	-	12	TGTGCCAGCAGCTCGAACTCGGGAGGCTACACCTTC	CASSSNSGGYTF
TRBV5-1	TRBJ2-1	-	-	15	TGCGCCAGCAGCTTGGCCTTGGGTACCTACAATGAGCAGTTCTTC	CASSLALGTYNEQFF
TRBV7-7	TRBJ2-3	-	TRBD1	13	TGTGCCAGCAGTCGACAGGGTCCAGATACGCAGTATTTT	CASSRQGPDTQYF
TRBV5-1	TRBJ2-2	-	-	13	TGCGCCAGCAGCTTGGAGGGAAACGGGGAGCTGTTTTTT	CASSLEGNGELFF
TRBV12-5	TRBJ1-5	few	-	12	TGTGCTAGTGGTTTGGACAATCAGCCCCAGCATTTT	CASGLDNQPQHF
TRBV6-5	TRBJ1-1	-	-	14	TGTGCCAGCAGTCCCCCCGGGTTAGGACGTCGAGCTTTCTTT	CASSPPGLGRRAFF
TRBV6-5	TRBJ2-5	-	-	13	TGTGCCAGCAGTTGGTCTCCACTAGAGACCCAGTACTTC	CASSWSPLETQYF
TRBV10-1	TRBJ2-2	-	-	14	TGCGCCAGCAGTGGTCGGGCAGCAACCGGGGAGCTGTTTTTT	CASSGRAATGELFF
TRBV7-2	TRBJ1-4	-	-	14	TGTGCCAGCAGCTTCGCCGTAACTAATGAAAAACTGTTTTTT	CASSFAVTNEKLFF
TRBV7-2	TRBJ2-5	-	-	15	TGTGCCAGCAGCCCGCAGGGTACTATCCAAGAGACCCAGTACTTC	CASSPQGTIQETQYF
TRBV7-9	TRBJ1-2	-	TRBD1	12	TGTGCCAGCAGCTTTGCAGGGGGCGGCTACACCTTC	CASSFAGGGYTF
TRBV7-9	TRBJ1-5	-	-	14	TGTGCCAGCAGCTCGGACGGCTTCAATCAGCCCCAGCATTTT	CASSSDGFNQPQHF
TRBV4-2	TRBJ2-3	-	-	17	TGTGCCAGCAGCCAACACTCGGCGGACCGCAGCACAGATACGCAGTATTTT	CASSQHSADRSTDTQYF
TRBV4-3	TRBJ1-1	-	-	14	TGCGCCAGCAGCCAAGAACCAGGGAACACTGAAGCTTTCTTT	CASSQEPGNTEAFF
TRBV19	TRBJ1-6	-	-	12	TGTGCCAGTAGTATGCTGTATTCACCCCTCCACTTT	CASSMLYSPLHF
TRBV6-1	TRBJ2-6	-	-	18	TGTGCCAGCAGTGAGGATTGGGGACGGCGCTCTGGGGCCAACGTCCTGACTTTC	CASSEDWGRRSGANVLTF
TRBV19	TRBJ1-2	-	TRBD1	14	TGTGCCAGCCGAGCCCCCGGGACAGGGAATGGCTACACCTTC	CASRAPGTGNGYTF
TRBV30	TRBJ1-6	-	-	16	TGTGCCTGGAGGGTCTTTCAGGGGCAAGTGAATTCACCCCTCCACTTT	CAWRVFQGQVNSPLHF
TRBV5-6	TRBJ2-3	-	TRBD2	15	TGTGCCAGCAGCCTCCAGCGGGGGGGAACAGATACGCAGTATTTT	CASSLQRGGTDTQYF
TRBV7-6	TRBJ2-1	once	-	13	TGTGCCAGCAGCTTAGAAGTTCCCAATGAGCAGTTCTTC	CASSLEVPNEQFF
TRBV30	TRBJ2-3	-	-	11	TGTGCCTGGAGGGATATCGGTCGGCAGTATTTT	CAWRDIGRQYF
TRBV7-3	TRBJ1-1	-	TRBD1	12	TGTGCCAGCAGCGCGACAGGGTCTGAAGCTTTCTTT	CASSATGSEAFF
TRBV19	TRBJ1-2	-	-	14	TGTGCCAGTAGTATAATCGGGTGGAACTATGGCTACACCTTC	CASSIIGWNYGYTF
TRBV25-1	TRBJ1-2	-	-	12	TGTGCCAGCAGTGGGGCCGGGGGGGGCTACACCTTC	CASSGAGGGYTF
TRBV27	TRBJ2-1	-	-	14	TGTGCCAGCTGGCCGCGACCGCCTTACAATGAGCAGTTCTTC	CASWPRPPYNEQFF
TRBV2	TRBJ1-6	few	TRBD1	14	TGTGCCAGCAGCCTGGGACAGGGGAATTCACCCCTCCACTTT	CASSLGQGNSPLHF
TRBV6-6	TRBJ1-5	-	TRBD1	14	TGTGCCAGCAGTACCGGACAGGGTGATCAGCCCCAGCATTTT	CASSTGQGDQPQHF